This T cell receptor beta chain was captured in a study of cytomegalovirus exposure and HLA in healthy donors. Study findings and constraints: The classifier reportedly diagnosed cytomegalovirus status with high sensitivity and specificity. Rarity held for most TCR sequences, but there were some public TCRs that occurred in many donors. Among TCR beta chains, those listed as cytomegalovirus-associated numbered over 150.

In its sample, this clone was seen once. Its antigen remains unknown. Sequenced by immunoSEQ multiplex PCR; TCRdb stores in-frame clones only, minus some. The sample carries some 120,000 clones, 70% to 90% recorded once. This CDR3 spans 14 amino acids. In germline, CDR1 is GTSNPN, CDR2 SVGIG (reference sequence). With V trimmed by 7 bases and J by 9 bases, 10 bases remained unmatched. Sequencing input: PBMCs. This rearrangement joins TRBV30 to TRBJ1-6; 9 bases line up with TRBD1. The TCR was taken from a woman aged 18-29 years in good health and CMV-seronegative. The CDR3 DNA sequence: TGTGCCTACCAGACCGGGACAGGGACTTCACCCCTCCACTTT. It codes for CAYQTGTGTSPLHF. The full variable domain, rest sourced from reference TRBV30 and TRBJ1-6, is SQTIHQWPATLVQPVGSPLSLECTVEGTSNPNLYWYRQAAGRGLQLLFYSVGIGQISSEVPQNLSASRPQDRQFILSSKKLLLSDSGFYLCAYQTGTGTSPLHFGNGTRLTVT.